This T cell receptor beta chain came from a study of blood T cell repertoires in COVID-19. This table comes from immunoSEQ multiplex PCR, and its TCRdb copy is limited to in-frame clones, with some not included. The profile shows about 180,000 clones, over 75% of them singletons. With V trimmed by 2 bases and J by 2 bases, 4 bases remained unmatched. This CDR3 contains 14 residues. Germline CDR1 reads SGHDT; CDR2 reads YYEEEE. The J gene is TRBJ2-7, the V gene TRBV5-6; TRBD1 matches at 7 bases. The receptor's source is a human donor with acute COVID-19. The donor label of this sample is uncertain. Sequenced input: PBMCs or T cells enriched from blood (not recorded which). The CDR3 reads CASSFGTETYEQYF. The CDR3, as DNA: TGTGCCAGCAGCTTCGGGACAGAGACCTACGAGCAGTACTTC.